This TCR beta chain came from a study of shared clonotypes between healthy human individuals. Study background: Per donor, three plates held CD4 naive cells, three held CD4 memory, two held CD8 naive and one held CD8 memory.

Notes on this clone: Its antigen is still unknown.

Naive CD8 cells lacked CD45RO, underwent positive selection for CCR7 and left out terminally differentiated effector memory CD45RA+ cells. TCRdb keeps only in-frame clones here, not all; method: immunoSEQ multiplex PCR. The table lists around 600,000 clones, about 95% of them singletons, with over 0.1% in the top ten. Findings and limits, study-wide: Clonotypes shared by all four sorted-subset donors had higher generation probabilities than non-shared clonotypes.

Germline V CDR1 and CDR2: MNHNY, SVGAGI (reference sequence). The V gene lost 6 bases and the J gene lost 3 bases, with 15 bases spanning the gap. This CDR3 spans 15 amino acids. Sequences were obtained from naive CD8+ T cells sorted from blood. The chain couples TRBV6-6 to TRBJ2-1, with D perhaps being TRBD1 or TRBD2 (5 bases each). The sequence came from a woman aged 25 to 39 in good health. CDR3 in amino acids: CASRGDGGIYNEQFF. For the CDR3, the DNA is TGTGCCAGCAGGGGAGATGGGGGTATCTACAATGAGCAGTTCTTC.